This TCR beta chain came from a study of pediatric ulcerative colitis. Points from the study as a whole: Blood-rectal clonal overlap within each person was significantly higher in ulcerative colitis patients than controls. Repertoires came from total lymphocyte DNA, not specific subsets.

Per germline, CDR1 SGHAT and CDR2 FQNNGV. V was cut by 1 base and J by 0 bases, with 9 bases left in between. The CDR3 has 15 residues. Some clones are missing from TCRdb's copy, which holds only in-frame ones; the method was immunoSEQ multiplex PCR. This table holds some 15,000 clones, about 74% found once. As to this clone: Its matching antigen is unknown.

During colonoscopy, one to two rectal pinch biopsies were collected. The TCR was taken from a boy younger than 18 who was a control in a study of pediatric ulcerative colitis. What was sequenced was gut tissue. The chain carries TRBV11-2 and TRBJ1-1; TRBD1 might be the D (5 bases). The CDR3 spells CASSLVGVLNTEAFF. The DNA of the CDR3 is TGTGCCAGCAGCTTAGTAGGGGTGCTGAACACTGAAGCTTTCTTT.